This T cell receptor beta chain stems from a study of cytomegalovirus exposure and HLA in healthy donors. As for the study in general: When fewer than 400 donors were genotyped, roughly 82% of them were found to fall in the Caucasian-associated ancestry cluster.

The table lists this clone with a few counts. Its specificity is unknown. PCR was performed using 60 Vbeta and 13 Jbeta primers. Some clones are missing from TCRdb's copy, which holds only in-frame ones; the method was immunoSEQ multiplex PCR. The sample shows 130,000 or so clones, around 8.5% of them seen only once. Points from the study as a whole: Reportedly, diagnosis of cytomegalovirus status by the classifier showed high specificity and sensitivity. A missense variant in DCLRE1C was later tied to TCR beta V- and J-gene trimming. Being productive about 90% or about 30% of the time was typical of most TCR beta V segments in an earlier analysis.

The material sequenced was PBMCs. This clonotype was sampled from a man between 40 and 49 years old in good health and CMV-seronegative.

CDR3 nucleotides: TGTGCCAGCAGCTTAGGAGGGGGCAGCAATCAGCCCCAGCATTTT. Protein product: CASSLGGGSNQPQHF. The chain uses TRBV7-9 and TRBJ1-5, with 7 bases identical to TRBD1. The CDR3 spans 15 residues. Trimming took 1 base from V and 1 from J; bases not matched to a gene: 1. Germline V gene lookup returns CDR1 SEHNR and CDR2 FQNEAQ (reference sequence).